These T cell receptor beta chains were read from a single sample in a study of Ad26.COV2.S vaccination and SARS-CoV-2 variants. The data were produced by immunoSEQ multiplex PCR, yet TCRdb's version contains in-frame clones alone and is incomplete. In the table there are fewer than 800,000 clones, 80% to 90% of which are singletons. This specimen was peripheral blood, taken in a trial of Ad26.COV2.S vaccine versus placebo. All receptors come from a person between 18 and 65 years old who received the Ad26.COV2.S COVID-19 vaccine or a placebo. Each CDR3 is given with its conserved first and last residue. Fields, in order: J gene, D gene, clone size, V gene, CDR3 DNA, CDR3 protein. A D gene is named only where the DNA matches it firmly. Some rows have no size entry. The others give once, few or many, or a class for an expanded clone.

TRBJ2-2	TRBD1	-	TRBV2	TGTGCCAGCAGTGGGGGGACAGTCTCGGGCACCGGGGAGCTGTTTTTT	CASSGGTVSGTGELFF
TRBJ2-1	-	-	TRBV5-4	TGTGCCAGCAGCTTGGGACTCCTTTATAGTGAGCAGTTCTTC	CASSLGLLYSEQFF
TRBJ1-1	TRBD1	once	TRBV29-1	TGCAGCTCCCAGACAGGGGGGAACACTGAAGCTTTCTTT	CSSQTGGNTEAFF
TRBJ1-5	-	-	TRBV4-3	TGCGCCAGCAGCCAAGCGGCGGGCAATCAGCCCCAGCATTTT	CASSQAAGNQPQHF
TRBJ1-5	TRBD1	few	TRBV18	TGTGCCAGCTCACAGGACAGGTCGTACAATCAGCCCCAGCATTTT	CASSQDRSYNQPQHF
TRBJ2-1	-	-	TRBV24-1	TGTGCCACCAGTGATTTAGCGGATGAGCAGTTCTTC	CATSDLADEQFF
TRBJ2-2	TRBD1	-	TRBV4-3	TGCGCCAGCAGCCAGACCACTACCGGGACAGCAAACACCGGGGAGCTGTTTTTT	CASSQTTTGTANTGELFF
TRBJ1-1	-	-	TRBV6-4	TGTGCCAGCAGGAGAAGGAGTGACACTGAAGCTTTCTTT	CASRRRSDTEAFF
TRBJ1-1	-	-	TRBV7-7	TGTGCTAGCAGCCCATTCCTGACGGTGAACACTGAAGCTTTCTTT	CASSPFLTVNTEAFF
TRBJ1-1	-	-	TRBV7-9	TGTGCCAGCAGCTTAGTGGGAGCTGAAGCTTTCTTT	CASSLVGAEAFF
TRBJ2-7	TRBD2	-	TRBV30	TGTGCCTGCACCCTAGCGGGGGCATCCTACGAGCAGTACTTC	CACTLAGASYEQYF
TRBJ2-1	-	-	TRBV24-1	TGTGCCACCAGTGACCCCACTAGCACTGAGCAGTTCTTC	CATSDPTSTEQFF
TRBJ2-2	-	-	TRBV7-8	TGTGCCAGCAGCTTAGGTTCACTTGGCACCGGGGAGCTGTTTTTT	CASSLGSLGTGELFF
TRBJ2-2	TRBD2	-	TRBV3-1/TRBV3-2	TGTGCCAGCACCAACGTAGCGGGGGTGGCCGGGGAGCTGTTTTTT	CASTNVAGVAGELFF
TRBJ2-1	-	-	TRBV6-5	TGTGCCAGCAGTTACGGTCACGGGGGCTACAATGAGCAGTTCTTC	CASSYGHGGYNEQFF
TRBJ2-7	-	-	TRBV5-5	TGTGCCAGCAGCTTGGGGCCCAGGTCGAGCTCCTACGAGCAGTACTTC	CASSLGPRSSSYEQYF
TRBJ1-3	-	-	TRBV2	TGTGCCAGCAGCGCCCTAATGACGGTCTCTGGAAACACCATATATTTT	CASSALMTVSGNTIYF
TRBJ1-2	TRBD1	-	TRBV5-5	TGTGCCAGCAGCCCTGACAGGGGGAACAGTATCCCTAACTATGGCTACACCTTC	CASSPDRGNSIPNYGYTF
TRBJ1-1	-	-	TRBV9	TGTGCCAGCAGCGTAGAGCCAGTTAACACTGAAGCTTTCTTT	CASSVEPVNTEAFF
TRBJ2-1	-	-	TRBV19	TGTGCCAGTAGTATTCCCCCCGAGCAGGAGCAGTTCTTC	CASSIPPEQEQFF
TRBJ2-1	TRBD2	-	TRBV3-1/TRBV3-2	TGTGCCAGCAGCCAACACCCACTAGCGGGGGCCAATGAGCAGTTCTTC	CASSQHPLAGANEQFF
TRBJ1-1	-	once	TRBV9	TGTGCCAGCAGCGGCCCAGGGTGGAACACTGAAGCTTTCTTT	CASSGPGWNTEAFF
TRBJ2-7	TRBD2	-	TRBV7-2	TGTGCCAGCAGCTCCGCAGGACTAGCGGGCTACGAGCAGTACTTC	CASSSAGLAGYEQYF
TRBJ1-5	-	-	TRBV20-1	TGCAGTGCTAGTAGCCAGTATAGCAATCAGCCCCAGCATTTT	CSASSQYSNQPQHF
TRBJ2-3	-	-	TRBV7-8	TGTGCCAGCAGCTTAGTCACTGGACAATCCACAGATACGCAGTATTTT	CASSLVTGQSTDTQYF
TRBJ1-6	-	few	TRBV27	TGTGCCAGCAGTTTATTCTCGCTGGGGTCACCCCTCCACTTT	CASSLFSLGSPLHF
TRBJ2-3	TRBD2	-	TRBV4-2	TGTGCCAGCAGCCAAGATCTAACACGGGCTAGCGGGAGTACAGATACGCAGTATTTT	CASSQDLTRASGSTDTQYF
TRBJ1-6	-	-	TRBV10-3	TGTGCCAAATACACACCCGGGTCACCCCTCCACTTT	CAKYTPGSPLHF
TRBJ1-1	-	once	TRBV7-9	TGTGCCATTTCGGGAATACCGGCGAACACTGAAGCTTTCTTT	CAISGIPANTEAFF
TRBJ1-6	TRBD1	-	TRBV7-2	TGTGCCAGCAGCGGGACCGGGACAGGGAATTCACCCCTCCACTTT	CASSGTGTGNSPLHF
TRBJ2-7	-	-	TRBV11-1	TGTGCCAGCAGCTTCTCGGAGGGATCAGGCTACGAGCAGTACTTC	CASSFSEGSGYEQYF
TRBJ1-1	-	-	TRBV7-2	TGTGCCAGCGGGACGGCCATGAACACTGAAGCTTTCTTT	CASGTAMNTEAFF
TRBJ2-7	-	-	TRBV27	TGTGCCAGCAGTTTATCGTTAGGGGCGGCCTACGAGCAGTACTTC	CASSLSLGAAYEQYF
TRBJ1-6	TRBD1	-	TRBV6-6	TGTGCCAGCAGTTTAGGACAGGGACTTAATAGTTCACCCCTCCACTTT	CASSLGQGLNSSPLHF
TRBJ2-3	TRBD2	few	TRBV30	TGTGCCTGGAGTGGACTAGCGGTTTCCACAGATACGCAGTATTTT	CAWSGLAVSTDTQYF
TRBJ2-7	TRBD2	once	TRBV19	TGTGCCAGTACCGCGGTGGTAGCGGGAGAGCACTACGAGCAGTACTTC	CASTAVVAGEHYEQYF
TRBJ2-7	TRBD2	once	TRBV5-4	TGTGCCAGCAGCTTGAAGACTAGCGGGAGCTACGAGCAGTACTTC	CASSLKTSGSYEQYF
TRBJ1-1	TRBD1	-	TRBV4-3	TGCGCCAGCAGCCCGAACTACAGGGGTACGGAAGCTTTCTTT	CASSPNYRGTEAFF
TRBJ1-1	-	-	TRBV19	TGTGCCAGTAGTATCACGGGGATGAACACTGAAGCTTTCTTT	CASSITGMNTEAFF
TRBJ2-3	TRBD2	-	TRBV6-5	TGTGCCAGCAGACTGAGCGGGGCTAGCACAGATACGCAGTATTTT	CASRLSGASTDTQYF
TRBJ2-3	TRBD2	-	TRBV6-4	TGTGCCAGCAGTGACTCGGGGGGAGGGCCTCGAGATACGCAGTATTTT	CASSDSGGGPRDTQYF
TRBJ2-5	-	-	TRBV2	TGTGCCAGCACCCTTATGGGGACTCCTCAAGAGACCCAGTACTTC	CASTLMGTPQETQYF
TRBJ1-6	-	-	TRBV30	TGTGCCTGGACCAGAGAGGGGCGGATTCCACCCCTCCACTTT	CAWTREGRIPPLHF
TRBJ2-7	-	-	TRBV5-1	TGCGCCAGCAGCTCGGTCCCGGGAGTGTCTTACGAGCAGTACTTC	CASSSVPGVSYEQYF
TRBJ2-2	TRBD2	-	TRBV2	TGTGCCAGCATTGACTCCAGGCGGGCTAGCGGGATCAACACCGGGGAGCTGTTTTTT	CASIDSRRASGINTGELFF
TRBJ1-4	TRBD1	few	TRBV10-1	TGCGCCAGCAGTGCCTCCGGGACAGCACTTGAAAAACTGTTTTTT	CASSASGTALEKLFF
TRBJ2-1	-	-	TRBV7-9	TGTGCCAGCAGCACCTCGGGCAATGAGCAGTTCTTC	CASSTSGNEQFF
TRBJ2-7	TRBD2	-	TRBV6-2/TRBV6-3	TGTGCCAGCAGTTACCCTAGCGGGATCGGGTACGAGCAGTACTTC	CASSYPSGIGYEQYF
TRBJ2-7	-	-	TRBV15	TGTGCCACCAGCAGAGATTTGGGGTTGGGCTCCTACGAGCAGTACTTC	CATSRDLGLGSYEQYF
TRBJ1-5	-	-	TRBV20-1	TGCAGTGCTAGGGGCAATCAGCCCCAGCATTTT	CSARGNQPQHF